These 25 T cell receptor beta chains came from one sample sequenced in a study of cytomegalovirus exposure and HLA in healthy donors. Primers included in the PCR were 60 Vbeta and 13 Jbeta primers. TCRdb's copy holds only in-frame clones and misses some; the assay was immunoSEQ multiplex PCR. The repertoire has under 200,000 clones, roughly four fifths of them found once; the top ten carry around 3.1%. Sequencing was performed on PBMCs. These receptors all stem from a woman aged 40-49 years in good health and CMV-seronegative.

V is TRBV18 and J is TRBJ1-5; D is ambiguous. Germline V lookup: CDR1 KGHSH, CDR2 LQKENI. Trimming removed 3 bases from V and 1 base from J, with 7 bases in between. This CDR3 has 14 amino acids. The CDR3: CASSPLQSNQPQHF. The DNA for the CDR3 is TGTGCCAGCTCACCTCTACAGAGCAATCAGCCCCAGCATTTT.

This clone was seen more than once but under ten times. The rearrangement joins TRBV11-2 to TRBJ1-3; D ambiguous. V shed 2 bases and J shed 8 bases, with 13 bases lying between them. This CDR3 spans 14 amino acids. Germline V gene data show CDR1 as SGHAT and CDR2 as FQNNGV. This CDR3 is CASSLNLGSHTIYF. The CDR3, as DNA: TGTGCCAGCAGCTTAAACCTTGGGAGTCACACCATATATTTT.

This rearrangement joins TRBV7-9 to TRBJ1-1; D gene uncertain. The CDR3 totals 15 residues. CDR1 SEHNR and CDR2 FQNEAQ come from the germline V gene (reference sequence). The V end lost 2 bases, the J end lost 2 bases, and 12 bases lay between the germline ends. DNA for the CDR3: TGTGCCAGCAGCTTATCTTCATTCAGAAACACTGAAGCTTTCTTT. It translates to CASSLSSFRNTEAFF. The full variable domain, rest sourced from reference TRBV7-9 and TRBJ1-1, is DTGVSQNPRHKITKRGQNVTFRCDPISEHNRLYWYRQTLGQGPEFLTYFQNEAQLEKSRLLSDRFSAERPKGSFSTLEIQRTEQGDSAMYLCASSLSSFRNTEAFFGQGTRLTVV.

The CDR3 DNA sequence: TGTGCCAGCGCGCTCAACGGGGAGCTGTTTTTT. Residues: CASALNGELFF. The chain is built from TRBV7-9 and TRBJ2-2, with unresolved D. Germline V gene sequence: CDR1 SEHNR, CDR2 FQNEAQ (reference sequence). The CDR3 extends over 11 amino acids. Trimming cost V 8 bases and J 7 bases, with 8 bases left between them. Together with reference TRBV7-9 and TRBJ2-2, the CDR3 gives the full variable domain: DTGVSQNPRHKITKRGQNVTFRCDPISEHNRLYWYRQTLGQGPEFLTYFQNEAQLEKSRLLSDRFSAERPKGSFSTLEIQRTEQGDSAMYLCASALNGELFFGEGSRLTVL.

The V and J genes are TRBV5-8 and TRBJ2-1, with 10 bases identical to TRBD2. The CDR3 covers 14 residues. The germline V gene has CDR1 SGHTS and CDR2 YDEGEE. With 2 bases clipped from V and 8 bases from J, the junction kept 4 bases outside the gene matches. The CDR3 coding sequence is TGTGCCAGCAGCTTCGGGACTAGCGTTTATGAGCAGTTCTTC. This gives the protein CASSFGTSVYEQFF.

The gene calls are TRBV4-1 and TRBJ2-7; 10 bases are a match to TRBD1. J was trimmed by 3 bases and V by 4 bases; bases with no gene match: 3. This CDR3 spans 14 amino acids. Germline-derived CDR1 and CDR2 are MGHRA and YSYEKL. CDR3 in DNA: TGCGCCAGCAGCCTGGGACAGGGGTACTACGAGCAGTACTTC. Protein product: CASSLGQGYYEQYF.

The V gene is TRBV5-1, the J gene TRBJ1-1; D gene unclear. There are 14 residues in the CDR3. Germline CDR1 SGHRS, CDR2 YFSETQ. Trimming left V 4 bases short and J 1 base short, with 11 bases between. The CDR3 spells CASSLGVGNTEAFF. The CDR3, as DNA: TGCGCCAGCAGCCTCGGGGTCGGGAACACTGAAGCTTTCTTT.

V gene TRBV7-6 combines with J gene TRBJ2-1; D is perhaps TRBD1 (5 bases). Deletions cut 3 bases from V and 6 bases from J, with 18 bases between. The length of the CDR3 is 16 residues. From germline, CDR1 is SGHVS and CDR2 FNYEAQ. Written as DNA, the CDR3 is TGTGCCAGCAGCTTCCCAACTGATGGACATAGCAATGAGCAGTTCTTC. Amino acids: CASSFPTDGHSNEQFF.

J is TRBJ1-6 and V is TRBV1; the table names TRBD1, a call not compared with the DNA. TRBV1 constitutes a pseudogene. The CDR3 consists of 15 residues. The CDR3 is CTSSKETGGNSPLHF. The CDR3 DNA follows: TGCACCAGCAGCAAAGAGACAGGCGGTAATTCACCCCTCCACTTT.

The chain is built from TRBV29-1 and TRBJ1-3, with 9 positions matching TRBD1. The J segment lost 0 bases and the V segment lost 6 bases, leaving 12 bases of the junction unmatched. The CDR3 spans 17 residues. CDR1 is SQVTM and CDR2 is ANQGSEA in the germline V gene. CDR3 amino acids: CSVQTGGMSPSGNTIYF. The DNA for the CDR3 is TGCAGCGTCCAGACAGGGGGTATGTCTCCCTCTGGAAACACCATATATTTT.

This chain uses TRBV28 with TRBJ2-3, with no clear D. CDR3 size: 12 residues. In germline, CDR1 is MDHEN, CDR2 SYDVKM. With 8 bases removed from V and 0 bases from J, the gap between germline ends came to 6 bases. CDR3 coding DNA: TGTGCCAGCGTTTCTAGCACAGATACGCAGTATTTT. Protein product: CASVSSTDTQYF.

This rearrangement joins TRBV5-1 to TRBJ2-1; D is undetermined. The CDR3 sequence is 15 residues long. V was trimmed by 0 bases and J by 5 bases, leaving 12 bases between them. Germline values: CDR1 SGHRS, CDR2 YFSETQ. CDR3 sequence (DNA): TGCGCCAGCAGCTTGGTAGTGGGCTCGGACAATGAGCAGTTCTTC. Translated: CASSLVVGSDNEQFF.

This rearrangement joins TRBV5-1 to TRBJ1-1, with TRBD1 matching over 9 bases. The CDR3 spans 14 residues. The germline V gene encodes CDR1 SGHRS and CDR2 YFSETQ. Germline trimming cut 4 bases from V and 4 bases from J; bases unmatched to any gene: 5. CDR3 sequence reads: CASSILTGGTEAFF. CDR3 sequence (DNA): TGCGCCAGCAGCATACTGACAGGGGGCACTGAAGCTTTCTTT.

The gene calls are TRBV6-5 and TRBJ2-3, with 9 bases lining up with TRBD1. This CDR3 is built from 14 residues. Germline V gives CDR1 MNHEY, CDR2 SVGAGI. V lost 6 bases to trimming and J lost 5 bases; unmatched junction nucleotides: 6. The DNA for the CDR3 is TGTGCCAGCAGCCTAAACAGGGGGCAAGATACGCAGTATTTT. Protein: CASSLNRGQDTQYF.

V usage is TRBV11-2 and J usage is TRBJ1-1; a weak D match, TRBD1 (5 bases). CDR3 size: 15 residues. Trimming cost V 1 base and J 0 bases, with 9 bases left between them. Germline loops: CDR1 SGHAT, CDR2 FQNNGV. Here the CDR3 reads CASSLGLDMNTEAFF. The CDR3 DNA follows: TGTGCCAGCAGCTTAGGTTTGGACATGAACACTGAAGCTTTCTTT.

The chain links TRBV11-3 to TRBJ2-3, with D perhaps TRBD1 (6 bases). The V gene lost 3 bases and the J gene lost 0 bases, with 7 bases spanning the gap. Germline assignment: CDR1 SGHNT and CDR2 YENEEA. The CDR3 is 14 amino acids. CDR3 DNA sequence: TGTGCCAGCAGCTTTGGGGGCAGCACAGATACGCAGTATTTT. Translation gives CASSFGGSTDTQYF.

The rearrangement uses TRBV7-2 and TRBJ2-5; D is possibly TRBD1 (5 bases). V shed 5 bases and J shed 1 base, with 11 bases lying between them. Germline V gives CDR1 SGHTA, CDR2 FQGNSA. This CDR3 has 14 residues. The CDR3 DNA is TGTGCCAGCAGCAAAAGACAGATCCAAGAGACCCAGTACTTC. As protein: CASSKRQIQETQYF. The full variable domain, completed using reference TRBV7-2 and TRBJ2-5, is GAGVSQSPSNKVTEKGKDVELRCDPISGHTALYWYRQSLGQGLEFLIYFQGNSAPDKSGLPSDRFSAERTGGSVSTLTIQRTQQEDSAVYLCASSKRQIQETQYFGPGTRLLVL.

The chain is built from TRBV4-1 and TRBJ2-7; D perhaps matches TRBD2 (5 bases). CDR1 and CDR2 (germline): MGHRA, YSYEKL. CDR3 size: 16 residues. The V gene lost 2 bases and the J gene lost 0 bases, with 14 bases spanning the gap. The CDR3 coding sequence is TGCGCCAGCAGCCAATCCGGGGTCGGTAGCTCCTACGAGCAGTACTTC. It encodes CASSQSGVGSSYEQYF.

The chain links TRBV2 to TRBJ1-1; D is perhaps TRBD1 (6 bases). Germline loops: CDR1 SNHLY, CDR2 FYNNEI. V was clipped by 8 bases and J by 4 bases, with 14 bases between them. CDR3 length equals 13 residues. This CDR3 reads CASFLGAGTEAFF. In DNA form, the CDR3 reads TGTGCCAGCTTTCTGGGGGCAGGCACTGAAGCTTTCTTT. The complete variable domain, with remaining parts taken from reference TRBV2 and TRBJ1-1, reads EPEVTQTPSHQVTQMGQEVILRCVPISNHLYFYWYRQILGQKVEFLVSFYNNEISEKSEIFDDQFSVERPDGSNFTLKIRSTKLEDSAMYFCASFLGAGTEAFFGQGTRLTVV.

The rearrangement uses TRBV5-1 and TRBJ2-4, with 7 positions matching TRBD1. Germline CDR1 and CDR2: SGHRS and YFSETQ. The trim removed 4 bases at V and 8 bases at J, leaving 12 bases unmatched. The CDR3 has 15 residues. As DNA, the CDR3 is TGCGCCAGCAGCCCTTCGACAGGGTCTGAGGACATTCAGTACTTC. Protein: CASSPSTGSEDIQYF.

The J gene is TRBJ2-7, the V gene TRBV2; D gene uncertain. Looked up from germline, CDR1 is SNHLY and CDR2 is FYNNEI. The ends were cut back, 3 bases at V and 2 bases at J, with 5 bases in the middle. The CDR3 is 12 amino acids. The CDR3 region is CASSDRTYEQYF. In DNA, the CDR3 is TGTGCCAGCAGTGACAGGACCTACGAGCAGTACTTC. The full variable domain, its missing parts supplied by reference TRBV2 and TRBJ2-7, is EPEVTQTPSHQVTQMGQEVILRCVPISNHLYFYWYRQILGQKVEFLVSFYNNEISEKSEIFDDQFSVERPDGSNFTLKIRSTKLEDSAMYFCASSDRTYEQYFGPGTRLTVT.

J is TRBJ2-7 and V is TRBV9; 9 nucleotides match TRBD1. Germline V gene data show CDR1 as SGDLS and CDR2 as YYNGEE. The CDR3 is 17 residues long. J lost 6 bases, V lost 2 bases, and 15 bases had no gene match. CDR3 in amino acids: CASSVDFVDRGPLEQYF. The CDR3, as DNA: TGTGCCAGCAGCGTTGATTTCGTGGACAGGGGTCCCCTCGAGCAGTACTTC.

CDR3 bases: TGCGCCAGCAGCCATGCCAGCGGGGCCTACAATGAGCAGTTCTTC. Encoded protein: CASSHASGAYNEQFF. The V and J genes are TRBV4-1 and TRBJ2-1; 7 nucleotides line up with TRBD2. CDR3 length: 15 amino acids. Germline V CDR1 and CDR2: MGHRA, YSYEKL. V shed 3 bases, J shed 2 bases, and the junction held 4 bases outside the gene matches.

V and J are TRBV19 and TRBJ1-1, with D possibly matching TRBD1 (5 bases). V gave up 3 bases and J gave up 0 bases, with 17 bases separating them. Germline-derived CDR1 and CDR2 are LNHDA and SQIVND (reference sequence). The length of the CDR3 is 17 residues. CDR3 amino acids: CASSMFGGRIMNTEAFF. In DNA, the CDR3 is TGTGCCAGTAGTATGTTCGGGGGAAGAATCATGAACACTGAAGCTTTCTTT. Drawing the rest from reference TRBV19 and TRBJ1-1, the complete variable domain is DGGITQSPKYLFRKEGQNVTLSCEQNLNHDAMYWYRQDPGQGLRLIYYSQIVNDFQKGDIAEGYSVSREKKESFPLTVTSAQKNPTAFYLCASSMFGGRIMNTEAFFGQGTRLTVV.

The sample holds one count of this clone. The chain recombines TRBV5-1 with TRBJ2-1; 8 bases map to TRBD1. The length of the CDR3 is 15 residues. V dropped 0 bases and J dropped 6; count of bases not matched to a gene: 5. CDR1 is SGHRS and CDR2 is YFSETQ in the germline V gene. CDR3 protein: CASSLVRGRGNEQFF. The CDR3 DNA reads as TGCGCCAGCAGCTTGGTCAGGGGGCGCGGCAATGAGCAGTTCTTC. The whole variable domain, filled in from reference TRBV5-1 and TRBJ2-1, reads KAGVTQTPRYLIKTRGQQVTLSCSPISGHRSVSWYQQTPGQGLQFLFEYFSETQRNKGNFPGRFSGRQFSNSRSEMNVSTLELGDSALYLCASSLVRGRGNEQFFGPGTRLTVL.